This is a list of T cell receptor beta chains from one sample in a study of blood T cell repertoires in COVID-19. This table comes from immunoSEQ multiplex PCR, and its TCRdb copy is limited to in-frame clones, with some not included. This sample carries some 310,000 clones, around 87% of them seen once, and the ten largest clones take 1%. Sequenced input: peripheral blood. The receptor set was obtained from a man aged 45-60 years with active or convalescent COVID-19. CDR3s include the opening cysteine and the closing phenylalanine or tryptophan. D genes are given only for firm matches. Size is omitted from some rows. Given values are once, few, many or a class for expanded clones.

TRBD2	-	TRBV7-6	TRBJ2-7	TGTGCCAGCAGCTTTGCGGGGGGTGGCGAGCAGTACTTC	CASSFAGGGEQYF
-	-	TRBV30	TRBJ1-6	TGTGCCTGGAGTGTATTTGGGACAAATTCACCCCTCCACTTT	CAWSVFGTNSPLHF
-	-	TRBV6-6	TRBJ2-7	TGTGCCAGCAGGGAGGGCAGAAGGAAATATTACGAGCAGTACTTC	CASREGRRKYYEQYF
TRBD1	-	TRBV19	TRBJ2-7	TGTGCCAGTAGGGACCGGGACAGGGGTTACGAGCGGTACTTC	CASRDRDRGYERYF
TRBD2	-	TRBV18	TRBJ2-1	TGTGCCAGCTCACCGTCGGTAGCGGGGGGAATCGATGAGCAGTTCTTC	CASSPSVAGGIDEQFF
TRBD1	-	TRBV19	TRBJ2-1	TGTGCCAGTAGTCAGGGGGCAGCTTCCTCCAATGAGCAGTTCTTC	CASSQGAASSNEQFF
TRBD1	-	TRBV6-2/TRBV6-3	TRBJ2-1	TGTGCCAGCAGTGACAGGGGGATCTTCAATGAGCAGTTCTTC	CASSDRGIFNEQFF
-	-	TRBV27	TRBJ1-1	TGTGCCAGCAGTCTAAGGTTCTCGGGAGAAACTGAAGCTTTCTTT	CASSLRFSGETEAFF
TRBD1	-	TRBV7-2	TRBJ2-1	TGTGCCAGCAGCTCCGACAGGGGGGGGTACAATGAGCAGTTCTTC	CASSSDRGGYNEQFF
-	-	TRBV4-3	TRBJ1-4	TGCGCCAGCAGCCAAGCAGGCAGTCTTAATGAAAAACTGTTTTTT	CASSQAGSLNEKLFF
-	-	TRBV5-6	TRBJ1-6	TGTGCCAGCAGCTTGGCAGGGGCCAATTATAATTCACCCCTCCACTTT	CASSLAGANYNSPLHF
-	few	TRBV4-2	TRBJ2-2	TGTGCCAGCAGCCCTCGACACGTTAACACCGGGGAGCTGTTTTTT	CASSPRHVNTGELFF
TRBD2	-	TRBV5-6	TRBJ2-3	TGTGCCAGCAATCCGGGACTAGCGAGAGATACGCAGTATTTT	CASNPGLARDTQYF
TRBD2	-	TRBV2	TRBJ2-7	TGTGCCAGCAGTGAACAACTAGCGGGAGGGTTGTGGTTGTACTTC	CASSEQLAGGLWLYF
-	-	TRBV5-4	TRBJ2-3	TGTGCCAGCAGCTTGGCCCAGAACACAGATACGCAGTATTTT	CASSLAQNTDTQYF
-	-	TRBV15	TRBJ1-1	TGTGCCACCAGCAGAGGCGGGGCCCTGAACACTGAAGCTTTCTTT	CATSRGGALNTEAFF
TRBD2	-	TRBV7-7	TRBJ2-1	TGTGCTAGCAGCCCGGGCGGGGGGCCCTACAATGAGCAGTTCTTC	CASSPGGGPYNEQFF
TRBD2	few	TRBV2	TRBJ2-1	TGTGCCAGCAGCGCCCGGACTAGCGGGGGGGATAAGCAGTTCTTC	CASSARTSGGDKQFF
-	-	TRBV7-2	TRBJ1-3	TGTGCCAGCAGCTTACAGGGCCACGGAAACACCATATATTTT	CASSLQGHGNTIYF
TRBD1	-	TRBV11-2	TRBJ1-2	TGTGCCAGCAGCCCCCTAACAGGGGCCTATGGCTACACCTTC	CASSPLTGAYGYTF
TRBD1	-	TRBV11-2	TRBJ1-1	TGTGCCAGCAGCTTAGATTGGCAGGGGGCCAATGAAGCTTTCTTT	CASSLDWQGANEAFF
-	-	TRBV5-1	TRBJ1-4	TGCGCCAGCAGCTACGACAGAACTAATGAAAAACTGTTTTTT	CASSYDRTNEKLFF
-	few	TRBV16	TRBJ2-2	TGTGCCAGCAGCCAATCCGGGACTGGGTTGAACACCGGGGAGCTGTTTTTT	CASSQSGTGLNTGELFF
TRBD2	-	TRBV6-5	TRBJ2-1	TGTGCCAGCTCGGGGAGCGGGAGTTACAATGAGCAGTTCTTC	CASSGSGSYNEQFF
-	-	TRBV24-1	TRBJ1-5	TGTGCCACCAGTGATTTCAGGGATCAGCCCCAGCATTTT	CATSDFRDQPQHF
TRBD2	-	TRBV27	TRBJ2-3	TGTGCCAGCAGTTTAATGCGGGGGGAGGCGGCTAGCACAGATACGCAGTATTTT	CASSLMRGEAASTDTQYF
TRBD1	-	TRBV9	TRBJ2-3	TGTGCCAGCAGCGTCGGAGACAGGGCTGTTACAGATACGCAGTATTTT	CASSVGDRAVTDTQYF
-	-	TRBV7-3	TRBJ1-5	TGTGCCAGCAGCTCCCGCAGAACAGGGTTGCATCAGCCCCAGCATTTT	CASSSRRTGLHQPQHF
-	-	TRBV7-8	TRBJ1-4	TGTGCCAGCAGCCTGGTGGCCGAAAAACTGTTTTTT	CASSLVAEKLFF
TRBD2	-	TRBV4-1	TRBJ2-5	TGCGCCAGCAGCCAAGTTGTTTTGCGGGGGGCGAAAAAAGAGACCCAGTACTTC	CASSQVVLRGAKKETQYF
TRBD2	-	TRBV6-5	TRBJ2-7	TGTGCCAGCAGCTCCCTCGGCGGGAGCGAGCAGTACTTC	CASSSLGGSEQYF
-	-	TRBV24-1	TRBJ2-3	TGTGCCACCAGCGACGGGTACACAGATACGCAGTATTTT	CATSDGYTDTQYF
-	-	TRBV6-5	TRBJ1-2	TGTGCCAGCAAACTCCAACAGGGAGTCGACTATGGCTACACCTTC	CASKLQQGVDYGYTF
TRBD1	-	TRBV12-3/TRBV12-4	TRBJ1-2	TGTGCCAGCAGCAGACAGGGTGACTATGGCTACACCTTC	CASSRQGDYGYTF
-	-	TRBV7-9	TRBJ1-1	TGTGCCAGCAGCTTAGTGAACCCCGGGGCTTTCTTT	CASSLVNPGAFF
-	-	TRBV2	TRBJ1-1	TGTGCCAGCAGTCCCTTTCCCGACTCCTACCCTGAAGCTTTCTTT	CASSPFPDSYPEAFF
-	-	TRBV7-9	TRBJ1-1	TGTGCCAGCAGCTTAGGGGCAGCGAACACTGAAGCTTTCTTT	CASSLGAANTEAFF
TRBD1	-	TRBV24-1	TRBJ1-2	TGTGCCACCAGTACCAGGGGGGACTATGGCTACACCTTC	CATSTRGDYGYTF
-	few	TRBV7-3	TRBJ2-4	TGTGCCAGCAGCTCGGATGCGGGAAACATTCAGTACTTC	CASSSDAGNIQYF
TRBD1	-	TRBV7-2	TRBJ2-5	TGTGCCAGCAGCTTCAGACAGGGGTCAGGAGAGACCCAGTACTTC	CASSFRQGSGETQYF
-	-	TRBV5-1	TRBJ2-1	TGCGCCAGCAGCTTGATCGGGGATGACTACAATGAGCAGTTCTTC	CASSLIGDDYNEQFF
-	-	TRBV29-1	TRBJ1-1	TGCAGCGTTGCACAGTCGCCAATTCCGACAGTTGAAGCTTTCTTT	CSVAQSPIPTVEAFF
TRBD2	once	TRBV7-2	TRBJ2-1	TGTGCCAGCAGCACTCCCGGGACTAGGGTTAGGGAGCAGTTCTTC	CASSTPGTRVREQFF
-	-	TRBV11-2	TRBJ1-1	TGTGCCAGCAGCTTATTTCTTACTGGGGGAGGGGCTTTCTTT	CASSLFLTGGGAFF
TRBD1	-	TRBV4-1	TRBJ2-1	TGCGCCAGCAGCCCATTGGGACAGGGGGCCTACAATGAGCAGTTCTTC	CASSPLGQGAYNEQFF
-	-	TRBV27	TRBJ1-1	TGTGCCAGCAGTTTCTTCGGGGGGAACACTGAAGCTTTCTTT	CASSFFGGNTEAFF
-	-	TRBV10-1	TRBJ1-2	TGCGGCCAGCGGGAGAACAGGGAAGTTGAAGATGGCTACACCTTC	CGQRENREVEDGYTF
TRBD1	-	TRBV29-1	TRBJ2-2	TGCAGCTTCAGGGACAGGGATTCGGAGAACACCGGGGAGCTGTTTTTT	CSFRDRDSENTGELFF
-	-	TRBV7-3	TRBJ2-5	TGTGCCAGCAGCCGAACTGCAGGAGGGGCCCAGTACTTC	CASSRTAGGAQYF
-	-	TRBV19	TRBJ2-5	TGTGCCAGTAGTATAATCGGAGAGACCCAGTACTTC	CASSIIGETQYF
TRBD1	-	TRBV19	TRBJ1-6	TGTGCCAGTAGCGGGACAGTTAATTCACCCCTCCACTTT	CASSGTVNSPLHF
TRBD1	-	TRBV5-6	TRBJ1-1	TGTGCCAGCAGCTTGGGGGACAGGGGGCACACTGAAGCTTTCTTT	CASSLGDRGHTEAFF
TRBD1	-	TRBV6-5	TRBJ2-5	TGTGCCAGCAGTTCGAATGGACAGGGGGGTACAGAGACCCAGTACTTC	CASSSNGQGGTETQYF
TRBD1	-	TRBV12-3/TRBV12-4	TRBJ1-2	TGTGCCAGCAGGGAGGGACAGTCCTATGGCTACACCTTC	CASREGQSYGYTF
TRBD1	-	TRBV29-1	TRBJ1-2	TGCAGCGTTGAAGATTGGGAGGGACAGGGGGCACATGGTTATGGCTACACCTTC	CSVEDWEGQGAHGYGYTF
-	-	TRBV7-9	TRBJ2-1	TGTGCCAGCAGCGTCGCAGGGGTTCACAATGAGCAGTTCTTC	CASSVAGVHNEQFF
TRBD1	-	TRBV30	TRBJ1-1	TGTGCCTGGAGGACAGGGTTGGATGGGACTGAAGCTTTCTTT	CAWRTGLDGTEAFF
-	-	TRBV7-2	TRBJ1-2	TGTGCCAGCAGCTACCGGACTGGGGGCGGGGGTGGCTACACCTTC	CASSYRTGGGGGYTF
-	-	TRBV9	TRBJ2-5	TGTGCCAGCAGCGCCACGGACAGCCAGAGTGAGACCCAGTACTTC	CASSATDSQSETQYF
-	-	TRBV28	TRBJ2-3	TGTGCCAGCAGTTTAGTGACGGGATCTGTCACAGATACGCAGTATTTT	CASSLVTGSVTDTQYF